Listed below are T cell receptor beta chains from one sample, sequenced in a study of blood T cell repertoires in COVID-19. The protocol was immunoSEQ multiplex PCR, while the TCRdb copy is restricted to in-frame clones and leaves out a portion. The table lists about 71,000 clones, around 76% of them singletons. The sequenced sample was peripheral blood. The receptors here all came from a woman of 80 years or more with active or convalescent COVID-19. Each CDR3 is given with its conserved first and last residue. Fields, in order: D gene, V gene, J gene, clone size, CDR3 protein, CDR3 DNA. A D gene is named only where the DNA matches it firmly. Size tells how often a clone was seen (once, few, many) or the class of an expanded clone, and some rows leave it out.

>TRBD1|TRBV6-5|TRBJ2-5|-
CASSRPRDRETQYF
TGTGCCAGCAGTCGACCCCGGGACAGAGAGACCCAGTACTTC
>-|TRBV2|TRBJ2-7|-
CASSPLDRPHEQYF
TGTGCCAGCAGCCCTTTGGACAGACCCCACGAGCAGTACTTC
>TRBD2|TRBV5-4|TRBJ2-1|-
CASSQFRLAGDNEQFF
TGTGCCAGCAGCCAATTTAGACTAGCGGGGGACAATGAGCAGTTCTTC
>-|TRBV5-6|TRBJ2-7|once
CASGGAGPYEQYF
TGTGCCAGCGGGGGGGCAGGACCGTACGAGCAGTACTTC
>TRBD2|TRBV14|TRBJ2-7|-
CASSRNSGGAFEQYF
TGTGCCAGCAGCCGCAATAGCGGGGGGGCATTCGAGCAGTACTTC
>TRBD1|TRBV7-2|TRBJ1-2|-
CASSLQGASGYTF
TGTGCCAGCAGCTTACAGGGGGCATCTGGCTACACCTTC
>-|TRBV27|TRBJ2-7|-
CASSLVRGKGEQYF
TGTGCCAGCAGTTTAGTCAGGGGAAAAGGCGAGCAGTACTTC
>-|TRBV5-8|TRBJ2-5|-
CASSLLLGRETQYF
TGTGCCAGCAGCTTACTGTTGGGCCGAGAGACCCAGTACTTC
>-|TRBV7-2|TRBJ2-1|-
CASSLSGTYHNEQFF
TGTGCCAGCAGCTTAAGTGGGACTTACCACAATGAGCAGTTCTTC
>TRBD1|TRBV28|TRBJ1-2|-
CASSSSGQGHYGYTF
TGTGCCAGCAGTTCCTCGGGACAGGGACACTATGGCTACACCTTC
>TRBD2|TRBV5-4|TRBJ2-3|-
CASSYSGGADADTQYF
TGTGCCAGCAGCTATAGCGGGGGGGCCGACGCAGATACGCAGTATTTT
>TRBD2|TRBV6-2/TRBV6-3|TRBJ2-2|-
CASSRPSGGLSGELFF
TGTGCCAGCAGCCGCCCTAGCGGGGGGCTGTCCGGGGAGCTGTTTTTT
>-|TRBV6-5|TRBJ1-2|-
CAKEGNGYTF
TGTGCCAAGGAGGGTAATGGCTACACCTTC
>TRBD2|TRBV4-3|TRBJ2-3|many
CASSQTSGDTDTQYF
TGCGCCAGCAGCCAGACTAGCGGGGACACAGATACGCAGTATTTT
>TRBD1|TRBV19|TRBJ1-6|-
CASSTSGQPNSPLHF
TGTGCCAGTAGTACCTCGGGACAGCCAAATTCACCCCTCCACTTT
>TRBD1|TRBV28|TRBJ1-4|-
CASSAGQGEENEKLFF
TGTGCCAGCAGTGCGGGACAGGGGGAAGAGAATGAAAAACTGTTTTTT
>-|TRBV6-2/TRBV6-3|TRBJ2-7|-
CASSPLLAVSYEQYF
TGTGCCAGCAGCCCCCTTTTGGCGGTCTCCTACGAGCAGTACTTC
>TRBD1|TRBV7-3|TRBJ2-5|once
CASSPDRGGVETQYF
TGTGCCAGCAGCCCAGACAGGGGGGGAGTGGAGACCCAGTACTTC
>-|TRBV25-1|TRBJ2-1|-
CASSESGYNEQFF
TGTGCCAGCAGTGAATCAGGTTACAATGAGCAGTTCTTC
>TRBD1|TRBV6-6|TRBJ1-2|-
CASHPGGGGYTF
TGTGCCAGCCACCCCGGAGGGGGCGGCTACACCTTC
>-|TRBV6-6|TRBJ1-2|-
CASSPGTNRVNTF
TGTGCCAGCAGTCCCGGGACCAACAGGGTCAACACCTTC
>-|TRBV4-3|TRBJ1-1|-
CASSQLGGLTEAFF
TGCGCCAGCAGCCAACTCGGGGGGCTCACTGAAGCTTTCTTT
>-|TRBV29-1|TRBJ1-3|-
CSVARQAGNTIYF
TGCAGCGTTGCCCGACAGGCTGGAAACACCATATATTTT
>TRBD1|TRBV27|TRBJ2-1|-
CASSLSRDRYNEQFF
TGTGCCAGCAGTTTATCTCGGGACAGGTACAATGAGCAGTTCTTC
>TRBD2|TRBV11-3|TRBJ2-4|-
CASSLDRGTSNIQYF
TGTGCCAGCAGCTTAGATCGCGGGACTAGCAACATTCAGTACTTC
>-|TRBV7-9|TRBJ2-3|-
CASSLAAVDTQYF
TGTGCCAGCAGCTTAGCCGCAGTGGATACGCAGTATTTT
>TRBD1|TRBV5-1|TRBJ2-1|once
CASSVTGDWTYNEQFF
TGCGCCAGCAGCGTGACAGGGGATTGGACCTACAATGAGCAGTTCTTC
>TRBD1|TRBV30|TRBJ2-2|-
CAWSPLTGGNTGELFF
TGTGCCTGGAGTCCCCTGACAGGGGGCAACACCGGGGAGCTGTTTTTT
>TRBD1|TRBV2|TRBJ1-5|-
CASGTGSEQPQHF
TGTGCCAGCGGGACAGGGTCAGAGCAGCCCCAGCATTTT
>-|TRBV24-1|TRBJ2-1|-
CATSDPLYNEQFF
TGTGCCACCAGTGACCCTCTTTACAATGAGCAGTTCTTC
>TRBD1|TRBV6-5|TRBJ1-2|-
CASTRGTAGYTF
TGTGCCAGCACAAGGGGGACAGCGGGCTACACCTTC
>-|TRBV18|TRBJ1-4|-
CASSPGRTTNEKLFF
TGTGCCAGCTCACCCGGACGGACTACTAATGAAAAACTGTTTTTT
>TRBD1|TRBV12-3/TRBV12-4|TRBJ1-1|-
CASSRDRGSEAFF
TGTGCCAGCAGCAGGGACAGGGGGTCTGAAGCTTTCTTT
>-|TRBV21-1|TRBJ2-5|-
CASSGRGQHHKETQYF
TGTGCCAGCAGCGGTAGGGGACAGCACCACAAAGAGACCCAGTACTTC
>TRBD1|TRBV7-2|TRBJ1-2|-
CASNRQGYGYTF
TGTGCCAGCAACAGACAGGGATATGGCTACACCTTC
>TRBD1|TRBV6-2/TRBV6-3|TRBJ2-2|-
CASSYGTVYTGELFF
TGTGCCAGCAGTTACGGGACAGTCTACACCGGGGAGCTGTTTTTT
>-|TRBV5-5|TRBJ2-3|-
CASSLGQMIDTQYF
TGTGCCAGCAGCTTGGGACAGATGATTGATACGCAGTATTTT
>-|TRBV9|TRBJ2-2|-
CASSPLAGPGELFF
TGTGCCAGCAGCCCCCTTGCAGGCCCCGGGGAGCTGTTTTTT
>-|TRBV11-1|TRBJ2-1|-
CASSARQMSSYNEQFF
TGTGCCAGCAGCGCCAGACAGATGAGCTCCTACAATGAGCAGTTCTTC
>-|TRBV6-5|TRBJ1-1|-
CASSYSSGWEAFF
TGTGCCAGCAGTTACTCGAGCGGTTGGGAAGCTTTCTTT
>-|TRBV19|TRBJ1-2|once
CASSIDTGTYGYTF
TGTGCCAGTAGTATAGATACAGGGACCTATGGCTACACCTTC
>-|TRBV28|TRBJ1-2|-
CASSLPANYGYTF
TGTGCCAGCAGTTTGCCAGCGAACTATGGCTACACCTTC
>-|TRBV7-2|TRBJ1-4|-
CASSAWTEEKLFF
TGTGCCAGCAGCGCCTGGACAGAGGAAAAACTGTTTTTT
>-|TRBV2|TRBJ2-3|-
CASSDGTDTQYF
TGTGCCAGCAGTGACGGGACAGATACGCAGTATTTT
>-|TRBV27|TRBJ1-2|-
CASSPLSQGRRGESNGYTF
TGTGCCAGCAGTCCCCTCTCTCAGGGCAGAAGGGGCGAGTCTAATGGCTACACCTTC
>-|TRBV29-1|TRBJ2-5|-
CSAGAGRVRPETQYF
TGCAGCGCAGGGGCAGGACGGGTACGTCCAGAGACCCAGTACTTC
>-|TRBV5-6|TRBJ2-3|-
CASSYWRGPTDTQYF
TGTGCCAGCAGCTATTGGAGGGGACCCACAGATACGCAGTATTTT
>-|TRBV19|TRBJ1-4|few
CASSPGWGLQEEKLFF
TGTGCCAGTAGCCCTGGGTGGGGTCTACAGGAAGAAAAACTGTTTTTT
>-|TRBV30|TRBJ2-1|-
CAWRKGGVYNEQFF
TGTGCCTGGAGGAAAGGGGGAGTCTACAATGAGCAGTTCTTC
>TRBD1|TRBV7-9|TRBJ1-3|-
CASSLLGGEKGNTIYF
TGTGCCAGCAGCCTGCTAGGGGGCGAGAAAGGAAACACCATATATTTT
>TRBD1|TRBV27|TRBJ1-5|once
CASSFQGQGRQPQHF
TGTGCCAGCAGTTTCCAAGGACAGGGAAGACAGCCCCAGCATTTT
>TRBD2|TRBV29-1|TRBJ2-1|-
CSVEGFETSGEDEQFF
TGCAGCGTTGAAGGGTTCGAGACTAGCGGGGAAGATGAGCAGTTCTTC
>-|TRBV4-3|TRBJ2-3|-
CASSQETRNTQYF
TGCGCCAGCAGCCAAGAAACGAGGAATACGCAGTATTTT